This T cell receptor beta chain was profiled in a study of OX40 agonist ivuxolimab in advanced cancers. At the level of the study: The dose-escalation cohort was approximately 85% male, with a mean age of about 60 years, ranging roughly 20 to 90.

TCRdb's copy holds only in-frame clones and misses some; the assay was immunoSEQ multiplex PCR. This repertoire shows roughly 46,000 clones, approximately 90% found once; its top ten account for less than 0.75%. The CDR3 spans 16 residues. Germline V lookup: CDR1 SGDLS, CDR2 YYNGEE. The germline V and J ends were trimmed by 2 bases and 4 bases, with 17 bases remaining between them. Specimen: CD4+ or CD8+ T cells sorted from blood, collected in a trial of the OX40 agonist ivuxolimab. This TCR was recovered from an adult with an advanced solid tumor such as melanoma, head and neck, liver or kidney cancer. V and J are TRBV9 and TRBJ2-3; no clear D gene. CDR3 nucleotides: TGTGCCAGCAGCGTCCCCGCCCTTTCATTTGCAGATACGCAGTATTTT. Protein: CASSVPALSFADTQYF.